This TCR beta chain stems from a study of blood T cell repertoires in COVID-19. About the study: Nucleic acid was either cDNA or gDNA, and it came from T cells, B-cell-depleted T cells, or PBMCs.

Some clones are missing from TCRdb's copy, which holds only in-frame ones; the method was immunoSEQ multiplex PCR. The table shows a few hundred thousand clones, with roughly 80% occurring only once. V lost 4 bases to trimming and J lost 5 bases; unmatched junction nucleotides: 15. The germline V gene encodes CDR1 SGHRS and CDR2 YFSETQ. This CDR3 region has 17 residues. V usage is TRBV5-1 and J usage is TRBJ2-5, with 9 positions matching TRBD2. Specimen: peripheral blood. The source is a young woman with acute or convalescent COVID-19. The CDR3 DNA reads as TGCGCCAGCAGCCAAGACCTTAGCGGGGGCCTGGGTGAGACCCAGTACTTC. This translates into CASSQDLSGGLGETQYF.